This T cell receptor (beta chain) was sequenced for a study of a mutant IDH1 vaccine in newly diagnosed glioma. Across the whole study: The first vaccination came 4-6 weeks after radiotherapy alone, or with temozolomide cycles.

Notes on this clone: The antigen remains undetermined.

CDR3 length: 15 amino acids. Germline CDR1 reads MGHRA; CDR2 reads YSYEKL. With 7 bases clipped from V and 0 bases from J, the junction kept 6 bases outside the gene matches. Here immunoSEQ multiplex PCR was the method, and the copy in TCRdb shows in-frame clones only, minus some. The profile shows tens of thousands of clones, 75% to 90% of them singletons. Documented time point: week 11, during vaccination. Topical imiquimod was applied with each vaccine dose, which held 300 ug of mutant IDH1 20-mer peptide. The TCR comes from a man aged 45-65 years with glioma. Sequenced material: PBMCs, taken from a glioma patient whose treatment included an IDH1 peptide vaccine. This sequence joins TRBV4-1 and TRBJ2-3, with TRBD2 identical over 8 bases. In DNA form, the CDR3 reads TGCGCCAGCACCTTAGCGGGGTACAGCACAGATACGCAGTATTTT. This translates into CASTLAGYSTDTQYF.